This entry is about one T cell receptor beta chain. This entry is derived from a study of blood T cell repertoires in COVID-19. Study in general: Sites across the United States, Italy and Spain contributed samples from acute and convalescent COVID-19. Sample material is recorded as cDNA or gDNA derived from T cells, B-cell-depleted T cells, or PBMCs.

CDR1 and CDR2 from the germline V gene are LNHDA and SQIVND (reference sequence). The CDR3 runs 15 residues. V trimming: 7 bases; J trimming: 3 bases; junction bases outside the gene matches: 10. Sequencing was performed with immunoSEQ multiplex PCR; in TCRdb, only in-frame clones are kept and a portion is missing. The profile shows over 130,000 clones, over 60% of them singletons. Sequenced sample: peripheral blood. This chain joins TRBV19 and TRBJ2-5, with 8 bases fitting TRBD1. The source of this sequence is a woman in her forties or fifties with active or convalescent COVID-19. The CDR3, as DNA: TGTGCCAGTACTCCAGGACAGGGTTACGAAGAGACCCAGTACTTC. It translates to CASTPGQGYEETQYF.